Reported below is one TCR beta chain. This sample was taken from a study of blood T cell repertoires in COVID-19. Study overall: Samples taken during acute and convalescent COVID-19 were collected in the United States, Italy and Spain. Sample material is recorded as cDNA or gDNA derived from T cells, B-cell-depleted T cells, or PBMCs.

The CDR3 extends over 15 amino acids. Deletions cut 6 bases from V and 6 bases from J, with 17 bases between. Germline CDR1 is MDHEN and CDR2 is SYDVKM. Authors' processing steps: Amplification from reference gene primers served as the basis for estimated nucleated cell counts. Clones were sequenced by immunoSEQ multiplex PCR, and TCRdb holds only the in-frame ones, with some missing. D and trimming were read from the DNA, whereas the V and J calls and clone size are those reported in that table. The table includes approximately 220,000 clones, about 83% detected once. V is TRBV28 and J is TRBJ1-4, with no clear D. The sample consisted of peripheral blood. The sequence came from a woman in her forties or fifties with acute or convalescent COVID-19. CDR3 coding DNA: TGTGCCAGCAGGCTTGGCGGGTATACGGATGAAAAACTGTTTTTT. Translated: CASRLGGYTDEKLFF.